This is a list of T cell receptor beta chains from one sample in a study of T cells in Graves' hyperthyroidism and ophthalmopathy. TCRdb used MiXCR to reprocess the multiplex PCR reads, holding one entry per CDR3 protein. The sample carries 450,000 to 650,000 distinct CDR3 sequences, 14% recorded once. Sequenced sample: blood. The receptors shown here come from a woman between 18 and 29 years old with Graves' ophthalmopathy. The CDR3 runs from the conserved cysteine through the conserved F or W. The order of the fields is clone size, J gene, V gene, D gene, CDR3 protein, CDR3 DNA. A D gene is named only where the DNA matches it firmly. Clone size appears in some rows only: once, few, many, or a class for an expanded clone.

size: many; J: TRBJ1-5; V: TRBV6-5; D: NA; CDR3: CASSYSRNQPQHF; DNA: TGTGCCAGCAGTTACTCCCGAAATCAGCCCCAGCATTTT
size: many; J: TRBJ1-1; V: TRBV3-1; D: NA; CDR3: CASSQGSDRRAFF; DNA: TGTGCCAGCAGCCAAGGATCCGACAGACGAGCTTTCTTT
size: many; J: TRBJ2-1; V: TRBV19; D: NA; CDR3: CASSISQENEQFF; DNA: TGTGCCAGTAGTATCTCGCAGGAGAATGAGCAGTTCTTC
size: few; J: TRBJ2-7; V: TRBV9; D: NA; CDR3: CASSVQAGEQYF; DNA: TGTGCCAGCAGCGTGCAAGCGGGCGAGCAGTACTTC
size: NA; J: TRBJ1-1; V: TRBV20-1; D: NA; CDR3: CSASSLKASLAGLNTEAFF; DNA: TGCAGTGCCAGCAGCCTCAAAGCGTCTTTGGCAGGGCTGAACACTGAAGCTTTCTTT
size: many; J: TRBJ2-3; V: TRBV20-1; D: NA; CDR3: CSALEDTDTQYF; DNA: TGCAGTGCTTTAGAGGACACAGATACGCAGTATTTT
size: NA; J: TRBJ2-2; V: TRBV20-1; D: TRBD2; CDR3: CSARKTSGRFTGELFF; DNA: TGCAGTGCTAGGAAGACTAGCGGGAGATTTACCGGGGAGCTGTTTTTT
size: NA; J: TRBJ2-7; V: TRBV7-9; D: NA; CDR3: CASSLMSETYEQYF; DNA: TGTGCCAGCAGCTTAATGTCGGAAACCTACGAGCAGTACTTC
size: many; J: TRBJ1-3; V: TRBV9; D: NA; CDR3: CASSVATDISGNTIYF; DNA: TGTGCCAGCAGCGTAGCGACGGACATCTCTGGAAACACCATATATTTT
size: many; J: TRBJ2-3; V: TRBV6-1; D: NA; CDR3: CASSEYEVRGTDTQYF; DNA: TGTGCCAGCAGTGAATACGAAGTGCGGGGCACAGATACGCAGTATTTT
size: many; J: TRBJ2-7; V: TRBV6-6; D: NA; CDR3: CASSYSFRSSSYEQYF; DNA: TGTGCCAGCAGTTACTCTTTCAGGTCGAGCTCCTACGAGCAGTACTTC
size: many; J: TRBJ2-3; V: TRBV7-9; D: NA; CDR3: CASSFRGESGTDTQYF; DNA: TGTGCCAGCAGCTTTCGTGGGGAGTCGGGAACAGATACGCAGTATTTT
size: few; J: TRBJ2-3; V: TRBV19; D: NA; CDR3: CASSMARGADTQYF; DNA: TGTGCCAGTAGTATGGCCAGAGGAGCAGATACGCAGTATTTT
size: many; J: TRBJ1-4; V: TRBV7-2; D: NA; CDR3: CASSYSSHVNEKLFF; DNA: TGTGCCAGCAGCTATTCCTCCCACGTTAATGAAAAACTGTTTTTT
size: few; J: TRBJ2-6; V: TRBV29-1; D: TRBD2; CDR3: CSVDLAGGVPGANVLTF; DNA: TGCAGCGTTGATTTAGCGGGAGGGGTGCCTGGGGCCAACGTCCTGACTTTC
size: few; J: TRBJ1-1; V: TRBV7-4; D: NA; CDR3: CASLLRGAEAFF; DNA: TGTGCCAGCCTATTGAGGGGCGCTGAAGCTTTCTTT
size: few; J: TRBJ2-7; V: TRBV15; D: TRBD2; CDR3: CATSRLTSTYEQYF; DNA: TGTGCCACCAGCAGATTGACTAGCACCTACGAGCAGTACTTC
size: many; J: TRBJ1-5; V: TRBV20-1; D: NA; CDR3: CTYRQSLNQPQHF; DNA: TGCACTTATAGACAGTCCCTCAATCAGCCCCAGCATTTT
size: many; J: TRBJ2-1; V: TRBV7-2; D: NA; CDR3: CASSFPGAYNEQFF; DNA: TGTGCCAGCAGCTTTCCCGGGGCTTACAATGAGCAGTTCTTC
size: few; J: TRBJ1-4; V: TRBV28; D: TRBD1; CDR3: CASTPSWQGEDEKLFF; DNA: TGTGCCAGCACCCCATCTTGGCAGGGGGAGGATGAAAAACTGTTTTTT
size: few; J: TRBJ1-1; V: TRBV6-5; D: NA; CDR3: CASSLYRALNTEAFF; DNA: TGTGCCAGCAGTTTATACAGGGCCTTGAACACTGAAGCTTTCTTT
size: many; J: TRBJ2-3; V: TRBV3-1; D: TRBD2; CDR3: CTSSTSGRPDTQYF; DNA: TGTACCAGCTCGACTAGCGGGAGGCCCGATACGCAGTATTTT
size: few; J: TRBJ1-1; V: TRBV15; D: NA; CDR3: CATGGGVTEAFF; DNA: TGTGCCACCGGGGGCGGTGTCACTGAAGCTTTCTTT
size: many; J: TRBJ2-1; V: TRBV28; D: TRBD2; CDR3: CASSPRTSGFNEQFF; DNA: TGTGCCAGCAGTCCCCGGACTAGCGGGTTCAATGAGCAGTTCTTC
size: many; J: TRBJ2-7; V: TRBV20-1; D: TRBD2; CDR3: CSARDYGTSGDEQYF; DNA: TGCAGTGCTAGAGATTACGGGACTAGCGGTGACGAGCAGTACTTC
size: NA; J: TRBJ2-7; V: TRBV5-5; D: NA; CDR3: CASGLHPGRYEQYF; DNA: TGTGCCAGCGGTTTGCATCCAGGGCGCTACGAGCAGTACTTC
size: many; J: TRBJ2-7; V: TRBV2; D: NA; CDR3: CASSERGDSYEQYF; DNA: TGTGCCAGCAGTGAACGTGGGGACTCCTACGAGCAGTACTTC
size: NA; J: TRBJ2-7; V: TRBV15; D: NA; CDR3: CAPRTPYSYEQYF; DNA: TGTGCCCCCAGGACACCCTACTCCTACGAGCAGTACTTC
size: many; J: TRBJ1-1; V: TRBV15; D: NA; CDR3: CATSRVGGNTEAFF; DNA: TGTGCCACCAGCAGAGTTGGCGGAAACACTGAAGCTTTCTTT
size: many; J: TRBJ1-1; V: TRBV9; D: TRBD1; CDR3: CASSPSGQTNTEAFF; DNA: TGTGCCAGCAGCCCCTCGGGACAGACGAACACTGAAGCTTTCTTT
size: few; J: TRBJ1-2; V: TRBV4-2; D: TRBD1; CDR3: CASSQDRTGGLTNYGYTF; DNA: TGTGCCAGCAGCCAAGATCGGACAGGGGGCTTGACTAACTATGGCTACACCTTC
size: NA; J: TRBJ2-7; V: TRBV6-5; D: NA; CDR3: CASSYAPRSADNEQYF; DNA: TGTGCCAGCAGTTACGCCCCGCGATCAGCGGACAATGAGCAGTACTTC
size: few; J: TRBJ1-1; V: TRBV15; D: NA; CDR3: CATRSRQLNTEAFF; DNA: TGTGCCACCAGGAGCAGGCAGCTGAACACTGAAGCTTTCTTT
size: NA; J: TRBJ2-3; V: TRBV18; D: TRBD2; CDR3: CASSPVIGGRSTDTQYF; DNA: TGTGCCAGCTCACCTGTGATAGGCGGGAGGAGCACAGATACGCAGTATTTT
size: many; J: TRBJ2-4; V: TRBV28; D: NA; CDR3: CGTLGAKNIQYF; DNA: TGTGGAACTCTGGGGGCCAAAAACATTCAGTACTTC
size: few; J: TRBJ1-1; V: TRBV4-1; D: TRBD1; CDR3: CASSQKQGATEAFF; DNA: TGCGCCAGCAGCCAAAAACAGGGGGCCACTGAAGCTTTCTTT
size: NA; J: TRBJ2-2; V: TRBV6-1; D: TRBD1; CDR3: CASSRQGRSGELFF; DNA: TGTGCCAGCAGTAGACAGGGACGGTCCGGGGAGCTGTTTTTT
size: many; J: TRBJ2-5; V: TRBV18; D: NA; CDR3: CASSPTRGETQYF; DNA: TGTGCCAGCTCACCAACGCGGGGCGAGACCCAGTACTTC
size: NA; J: TRBJ1-4; V: TRBV7-2; D: TRBD1; CDR3: CASSPGQGGLQYEKLFF; DNA: TGTGCCAGCAGCCCTGGACAGGGGGGTTTACAGTATGAAAAACTGTTTTTT
size: NA; J: TRBJ2-7; V: TRBV10-3; D: NA; CDR3: CAISEATGGEQYF; DNA: TGTGCCATCAGTGAGGCGACGGGCGGCGAGCAGTACTTC
size: many; J: TRBJ2-7; V: TRBV5-1; D: NA; CDR3: CASSLDPKDEQYF; DNA: TGCGCCAGCAGCTTGGATCCAAAGGACGAGCAGTACTTC
size: many; J: TRBJ2-3; V: TRBV18; D: TRBD1; CDR3: CASSPDRNPDTQYF; DNA: TGTGCCAGCTCACCGGACAGGAACCCAGATACGCAGTATTTT
size: many; J: TRBJ2-1; V: TRBV7-9; D: TRBD1; CDR3: CASSSPGQGWNEQFF; DNA: TGTGCCAGCAGCTCACCGGGACAGGGTTGGAATGAGCAGTTCTTC
size: many; J: TRBJ2-7; V: TRBV12-3/TRBV12-4; D: NA; CDR3: CASRPTRGVSYEQYF; DNA: TGTGCCAGCAGGCCCACGAGAGGGGTTTCCTACGAGCAGTACTTC
size: few; J: TRBJ1-2; V: TRBV20-1; D: NA; CDR3: CSASDRDTNYGYTF; DNA: TGCAGTGCCAGTGACAGAGACACTAACTATGGCTACACCTTC